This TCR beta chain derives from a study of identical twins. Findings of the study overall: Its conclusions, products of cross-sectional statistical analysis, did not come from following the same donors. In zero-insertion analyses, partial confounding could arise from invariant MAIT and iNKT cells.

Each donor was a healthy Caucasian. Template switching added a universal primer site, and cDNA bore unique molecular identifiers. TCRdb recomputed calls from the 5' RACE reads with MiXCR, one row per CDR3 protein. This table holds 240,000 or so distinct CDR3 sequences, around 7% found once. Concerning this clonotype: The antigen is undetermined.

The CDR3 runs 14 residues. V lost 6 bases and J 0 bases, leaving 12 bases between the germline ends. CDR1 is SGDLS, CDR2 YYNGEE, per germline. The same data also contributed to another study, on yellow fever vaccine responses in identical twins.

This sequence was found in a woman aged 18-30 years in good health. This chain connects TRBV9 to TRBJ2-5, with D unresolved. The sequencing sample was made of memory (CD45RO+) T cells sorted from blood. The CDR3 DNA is TGTGCCAGCACCCCCAATAGGTACCAAGAGACCCAGTACTTC. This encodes CASTPNRYQETQYF.